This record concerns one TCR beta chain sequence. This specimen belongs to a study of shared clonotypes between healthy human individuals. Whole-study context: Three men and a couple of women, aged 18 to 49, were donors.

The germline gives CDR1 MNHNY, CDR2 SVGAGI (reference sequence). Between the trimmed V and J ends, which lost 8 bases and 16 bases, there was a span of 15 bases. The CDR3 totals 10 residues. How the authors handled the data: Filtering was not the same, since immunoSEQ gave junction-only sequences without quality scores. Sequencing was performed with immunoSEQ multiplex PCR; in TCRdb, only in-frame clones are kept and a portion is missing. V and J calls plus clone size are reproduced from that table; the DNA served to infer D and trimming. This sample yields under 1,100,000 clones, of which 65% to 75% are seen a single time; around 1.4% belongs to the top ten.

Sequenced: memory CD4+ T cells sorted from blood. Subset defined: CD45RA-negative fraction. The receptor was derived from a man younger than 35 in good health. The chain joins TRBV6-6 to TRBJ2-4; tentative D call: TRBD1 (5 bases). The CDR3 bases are TGTGCCAGCCTTGGTCAGGGCCACTACTTC. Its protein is CASLGQGHYF.